The TCR beta chain under discussion was sequenced for a study of CXCR3-negative and CXCR3-positive naive CD8 T cells. Study overall: Per library, roughly 1.4 +/- 0.3 million reads; 130 million to 150 million TRB reads overall. Study-level results: Both naive subsets had comparably high diversity; memory CD8+ cells much lower. Hydrophobicity of TRB CDR3s was greater in CXCR3-positive naive cells than in CXCR3-negative naive cells.

As regards this clonotype: The target antigen is unknown.

5' RACE that incorporated UMI labels was used to prepare the TRB cDNA libraries. TCRdb reanalyzed the 5' RACE reads and collapses them to one entry per CDR3 protein, without DNA. The sample totals around 88,000 distinct CDR3 sequences; its top ten clones hold around 0.82%. Source material: naive CXCR3+ CD8+ T cells from blood. As for subset: CD45RO-CCR7+CD27+CD95- naive CD8+ T cells expressing CXCR3 (TNR3+). The sequence came from a human donor in good health. Some clones in this sample may be carry-over from other donors' samples.

CDR3 region: CSAREDRQKPIYEQYF. This rearrangement joins TRBV20-1 to TRBJ2-7; the D gene TCRdb calls, TRBD1, cannot be checked with no DNA. Germline loops: CDR1 DFQATT, CDR2 SNEGSKA (reference sequence). The CDR3 has 16 amino acids.